Each of the 30 T cell receptor beta chains below was sequenced from the same sample in a study of T cell responses to AZD1222 COVID-19 vaccine. Method: immunoSEQ multiplex PCR; TCRdb's copy keeps in-frame clones and lacks some. The sample gives 75,000 to 90,000 clones, roughly 90% of which show up once; around 4.5% is in the top ten. Sequenced material: peripheral blood, taken 28 days after the second AZD1222 dose. Source of these receptors: an adult who received the AZD1222 COVID-19 vaccine.

This sequence joins TRBV2 and TRBJ2-3; D gene unclear. Germline values: CDR1 SNHLY, CDR2 FYNNEI. The CDR3 runs to 14 residues. V was clipped by 5 bases and J by 2 bases, with 11 bases between them. CDR3 sequence (DNA): TGTGCCAGCAGTATCGGCTATACCACAGATACGCAGTATTTT. Protein product: CASSIGYTTDTQYF.

The chain is built from TRBV24-1 and TRBJ1-2; TRBD1 is a possible D gene (5 bases). This CDR3 region has 14 residues. V was clipped by 4 bases and J by 2 bases, with 10 bases between them. Germline V gene lookup returns CDR1 KGHDR and CDR2 SFDVKD. The CDR3 region has the DNA TGTGCCACCAGTGAAACGGGGGGGAACTATGGCTACACCTTC. The encoded protein is CATSETGGNYGYTF.

This chain links TRBV6-2 or TRBV6-3 with TRBJ1-5, with D perhaps matching TRBD1 (6 bases). Germline CDR1 is MNHEY and CDR2 is SVGEGT. This CDR3 is 17 amino acids long. V lost 2 bases and J 3 bases, leaving 17 bases between the germline ends. CDR3 residues: CASSYLQGLGNNQPQHF. For the CDR3, the DNA is TGTGCCAGCAGTTACCTACAGGGTTTGGGGAACAATCAGCCCCAGCATTTT.

J is TRBJ2-5 and V is TRBV3-1 (or the pseudogene TRBV3-2), with 7 bases aligning to TRBD1. The CDR3 loop spans 18 amino acids. From germline, CDR1 is LGHDT and CDR2 YNNKEL (reference sequence). Unmatched junction bases numbered 13, after V lost 1 base and J lost 2 bases. The CDR3 spells CASSQGLGSWGQQETQYF. CDR3 sequence (DNA): TGTGCCAGCAGCCAAGGCCTAGGTAGCTGGGGACAGCAAGAGACCCAGTACTTC.

The gene calls are TRBV24-1 and TRBJ1-1; weak D call: TRBD1 (5 bases). The CDR3 contains 16 residues. Trimming pared 3 bases from V and 0 bases from J, leaving 13 bases between. CDR1 and CDR2 from the germline V gene are KGHDR and SFDVKD. The CDR3 nucleotides read TGTGCCACCAGTGATACCTCAGGGCTTATGAACACTGAAGCTTTCTTT. Translating gives CATSDTSGLMNTEAFF.

The rearrangement joins TRBV28 to TRBJ1-5; 8 bases agree with TRBD1. V shed 6 bases, J shed 0 bases, and the junction held 10 bases outside the gene matches. This CDR3 spans 17 amino acids. Germline V gene sequence: CDR1 MDHEN, CDR2 SYDVKM. The CDR3 nucleotides are TGTGCCAGCAGCGGACGGACAGGGAGCTATAGCAATCAGCCCCAGCATTTT. Encoded protein: CASSGRTGSYSNQPQHF.

The chain joins TRBV6-1 to TRBJ2-2; 9 bases agree with TRBD2. V trimming: 1 base; J trimming: 0 bases; junction bases outside the gene matches: 3. CDR1 and CDR2 from the germline V gene are MNHNS and SASEGT. The CDR3 contains 17 residues. The DNA of the CDR3 is TGTGCCAGCAGTGAAGTGGCGGGAGGGCCGAACACCGGGGAGCTGTTTTTT. Translation gives CASSEVAGGPNTGELFF.

The chain recombines TRBV27 with TRBJ1-4; D not certain. The CDR3 covers 16 residues. V was trimmed by 0 bases and J by 0 bases, leaving 8 bases between them. The germline V gene has CDR1 MNHEY and CDR2 SMNVEV (reference sequence). The CDR3 region has the DNA TGTGCCAGCAGTTTATCCAGATCTGCAACTAATGAAAAACTGTTTTTT. It codes for CASSLSRSATNEKLFF.

The CDR3 here is CASSLAGTPENTIYF. Here the CDR3 DNA reads TGTGCCAGCAGCTTAGCGGGGACCCCTGAAAACACCATATATTTT. V and J are TRBV7-9 and TRBJ1-3, with a possible D match to TRBD1 (5 bases). The CDR3 length is 15 residues. From germline, CDR1 is SEHNR and CDR2 FQNEAQ (reference sequence). V was cut by 0 bases and J by 6 bases, with 12 bases left in between.

CDR3 loop: CAWSMFYDGYTF. DNA for the CDR3: TGTGCCTGGAGTATGTTTTATGATGGCTACACCTTC. The chain uses TRBV30 and TRBJ1-2, with no clear D. Trimming took 2 bases from V and 6 from J, leaving 10 bases between them. Germline assignment: CDR1 GTSNPN and CDR2 SVGIG (reference sequence). This CDR3 contains 12 residues. Using reference TRBV30 and TRBJ1-2 for the parts outside the CDR3, the full variable domain is SQTIHQWPATLVQPVGSPLSLECTVEGTSNPNLYWYRQAAGRGLQLLFYSVGIGQISSEVPQNLSASRPQDRQFILSSKKLLLSDSGFYLCAWSMFYDGYTFGSGTRLTVV.

The chain couples TRBV5-6 to TRBJ2-7; 11 bases are a match to TRBD2. The CDR3 has 14 residues. In germline, CDR1 is SGHDT, CDR2 YYEEEE. After removal of 4 bases from V and 7 bases from J, the junction contained 7 bases not matched to a gene. The CDR3: CASSPLAGEREQYF. The CDR3 coding sequence is TGTGCCAGCAGCCCACTAGCGGGAGAGCGTGAGCAGTACTTC.

The chain has TRBV24-1 and TRBJ1-1; D may be TRBD1 (6 bases). CDR1 and CDR2 from the germline V gene are KGHDR and SFDVKD. V was cut by 5 bases and J by 5 bases, with 14 bases left in between. The CDR3 contains 14 residues. This CDR3 is CATSVYNRETEAFF. The DNA of the CDR3 is TGTGCCACCAGTGTCTACAACAGGGAAACTGAAGCTTTCTTT.

J is TRBJ2-5 and V is TRBV6-5; D is unclear. Between the trimmed V and J ends, which lost 0 bases and 5 bases, there was a span of 13 bases. This CDR3 spans 15 amino acids. Looked up from germline, CDR1 is MNHEY and CDR2 is SVGAGI. In DNA form, the CDR3 reads TGTGCCAGCAGTTACTCCTTCGGGCTAGAGGAGACCCAGTACTTC. It is translated as CASSYSFGLEETQYF.

This clone was seen just once. This chain joins TRBV4-2 and TRBJ2-3; D is ambiguous. Germline CDR1 is LGHNA and CDR2 is YNFKEQ. CDR3 size: 13 residues. Deletions cut 1 base from V and 2 bases from J, with 4 bases between. CDR3 sequence reads: CASSQGDTDTQYF. DNA of the CDR3: TGTGCCAGCAGCCAAGGGGACACAGATACGCAGTATTTT.

The V call is TRBV15, the J call TRBJ2-3; 7 nucleotides align to TRBD1. V shed 0 bases and J 4 bases; nucleotides not matched to a gene: 13. Germline V gene data show CDR1 as LNHNV and CDR2 as YYDKDF (reference sequence). The CDR3 has 18 residues. The CDR3 coding sequence is TGTGCCACCAGCAGAGACCCAGGGGGAGTAACGGGCGCAGATACGCAGTATTTT. It translates to CATSRDPGGVTGADTQYF.

Only one count was recorded for this clone. The chain uses TRBV19 and TRBJ1-4, with a weak D call TRBD1 (5 bases). Germline CDR1 LNHDA, CDR2 SQIVND (reference sequence). This CDR3 has 14 residues. Deletions cut 7 bases from V and 11 bases from J, with 20 bases between. The DNA for the CDR3 is TGTGCCAGTACTAGATCAGGGACGGACGTCAAACTGTTTTTT. Protein sequence: CASTRSGTDVKLFF.

The gene calls are TRBV11-3 and TRBJ2-7, with TRBD1 matching over 11 bases. After removal of 5 bases from V and 4 bases from J, the junction contained 13 bases not matched to a gene. Germline V gene lookup returns CDR1 SGHNT and CDR2 YENEEA. There are 17 residues in the CDR3. The CDR3 coding sequence is TGTGCCAGCAGCCCTGGACAGGGGGCCCCCGATTTATACGAGCAGTACTTC. This sequence encodes CASSPGQGAPDLYEQYF. The entire variable domain, with the rest obtained from reference TRBV11-3 and TRBJ2-7, is as follows: EAGVVQSPRYKIIEKKQPVAFWCNPISGHNTLYWYLQNLGQGPELLIRYENEEAVDDSQLPKDRFSAERLKGVDSTLKIQPAELGDSAVYLCASSPGQGAPDLYEQYFGPGTRLTVT.

The genes are TRBV3-1 (or the pseudogene TRBV3-2) and TRBJ2-2, with D uncertain. V lost 1 base and J lost 5, with 8 bases in between. The CDR3 length is 14 residues. Germline assignment: CDR1 LGHDT and CDR2 YNNKEL (reference sequence). The CDR3 region is CASSQVLSTGELFF. CDR3 in DNA: TGTGCCAGCAGCCAAGTGTTGTCTACCGGGGAGCTGTTTTTT.

Details on this clone: Mismatch with germline at one junction end may stem from a read error. The rearrangement joins TRBV6-2 or TRBV6-3 to TRBJ1-1; possibly TRBD1 for D (5 bases). CDR1 MNHEY and CDR2 SVGEGT come from the germline V gene. This CDR3 spans 17 amino acids. This chain's CDR3 is CANSYVAGRWVDTEAFF. CDR3 nucleotides: TGTGCCAACAGTTACGTGGCAGGGAGGTGGGTGGACACTGAAGCTTTCTTT.

The chain employs TRBV5-4 and TRBJ2-1, with D possibly matching TRBD2 (5 bases). The CDR3 extends over 13 amino acids. CDR1 is SGHNT and CDR2 is YYREEE in the germline V gene (reference sequence). Between the trimmed V and J ends, which lost 1 base and 6 bases, there was a span of 8 bases. CDR3 nucleotides: TGTGCCAGCAGCTTGCGGGGTCCCAATGAGCAGTTCTTC. This sequence encodes CASSLRGPNEQFF.

J is TRBJ2-1 and V is TRBV14; D gene uncertain. This CDR3 is built from 13 residues. V was clipped by 1 base and J by 7 bases, with 8 bases between them. Germline lookup yields CDR1 SGHDN and CDR2 FVKESK. In DNA form, the CDR3 reads TGTGCCAGCAGCCAAGGTCATGGAAATGAGCAGTTCTTC. Amino acids: CASSQGHGNEQFF.

This sequence joins TRBV15 and TRBJ1-1; no definite D call. CDR1 LNHNV and CDR2 YYDKDF come from the germline V gene (reference sequence). This CDR3 region has 15 residues. Trimming stripped 0 bases from V and 8 bases from J, with 16 bases between. The CDR3 reads CATSRDIVREAEAFF. The CDR3 DNA reads TGTGCCACCAGCAGAGATATTGTAAGGGAGGCAGAAGCTTTCTTT.

The chain carries TRBV29-1 and TRBJ1-2, with 8 bases matching TRBD1. Germline V gene data show CDR1 as SQVTM and CDR2 as ANQGSEA. Trimming cost V 4 bases and J 7 bases; bases outside gene matches: 17. This CDR3 has 16 amino acids. CDR3 in DNA: TGCAGCGTTGGGGAGGCAGGGGGCCGCCGACGAGGTGGCTACACCTTC. Translation: CSVGEAGGRRRGGYTF.

CDR3 sequence (DNA): TGTGCCACACACGGCAGTCGTTTAATGGGGAACACTGAAGCTTTCTTT. This gives the protein CATHGSRLMGNTEAFF. The chain has TRBV2 and TRBJ1-1; no clear D gene. Trimming took 10 bases from V and 1 from J, leaving 22 bases between them. The germline gives CDR1 SNHLY, CDR2 FYNNEI. The CDR3 contains 16 residues.

The CDR3 DNA reads as TGTGCCAGCAGCGTTCTGGCAGGCGGCGGCACCGGGGAGCTGTTTTTT. Its protein is CASSVLAGGGTGELFF. The chain employs TRBV9 and TRBJ2-2; D gene unclear. V was trimmed by 2 bases and J by 4 bases, leaving 15 bases between them. CDR1 and CDR2 from the germline V gene are SGDLS and YYNGEE. The CDR3 extends over 16 amino acids.

This chain links TRBV10-3 with TRBJ2-5, with 9 bases identical to TRBD2. Germline assignment: CDR1 ENHRY and CDR2 SYGVKD. CDR3 length: 15 residues. With V trimmed by 4 bases and J by 5 bases, 8 bases remained unmatched. The CDR3 protein is CAISGVAGAGETQYF. The DNA of the CDR3 is TGTGCCATCAGTGGGGTAGCGGGAGCGGGTGAGACCCAGTACTTC.

The chain links TRBV9 to TRBJ2-1; 8 bases fit TRBD1. CDR1 SGDLS and CDR2 YYNGEE come from the germline V gene. The CDR3 contains 15 residues. V lost 2 bases, J lost 7 bases, and 8 bases stayed unmatched. This CDR3 is CASSVGSTGVNEQFF. CDR3 DNA: TGTGCCAGCAGCGTCGGTTCGACAGGGGTAAATGAGCAGTTCTTC.

The chain carries TRBV3-1 (or the pseudogene TRBV3-2) and TRBJ1-2; TRBD1 might be the D (5 bases). The CDR3 runs to 15 residues. Germline assignment: CDR1 LGHDT and CDR2 YNNKEL (reference sequence). With 4 bases removed from V and 8 bases from J, the gap between germline ends came to 20 bases. The CDR3 nucleotides are TGTGCCAGCAGCCGGATTACGGGGCTCGGAAGGGGCTACACCTTC. Amino acids: CASSRITGLGRGYTF.

The chain is built from TRBV10-2 and TRBJ1-4, with 9 bases matching TRBD1. CDR3 length equals 15 residues. Germline CDR1 and CDR2: WSHSY and SAAADI. Trimming at V came to 3 bases and at J to 7 bases, leaving 6 bases not matched to a gene. CDR3 loop: CASSEQGAGSEKLFF. CDR3 sequence (DNA): TGCGCCAGCAGTGAACAGGGGGCTGGGAGTGAAAAACTGTTTTTT.

V usage is TRBV30 and J usage is TRBJ1-3; D might be TRBD1 (5 bases). Germline V gene lookup returns CDR1 GTSNPN and CDR2 SVGIG (reference sequence). There are 13 residues in the CDR3. Trimming took off 4 bases at V and 2 bases at J, with 9 bases between the two ends. The CDR3, as DNA: TGTGCCTGGAACCAGGGAACTGGAAACACCATATATTTT. Its protein is CAWNQGTGNTIYF.